This record covers a single T cell receptor (beta chain). Its antigen is undetermined. This entry belongs to a study of cytomegalovirus exposure and HLA in healthy donors. Study context: Clustering assigned 70% to 85% of the roughly 430 genotyped donors to the Caucasian-associated ancestry cluster. Study-wide results and limits: Segments of the TCR beta V type were, in most cases, productive about 87% or about 30% of the time in an earlier analysis.

The PCR contained 60 Vbeta and 13 Jbeta primers. Measured with immunoSEQ multiplex PCR; TCRdb has only the in-frame clones, and not every one. The sample yields 140,000 or so clones, 68% seen once. CDR3 size: 12 residues. With 4 bases removed from V and 9 bases from J, the gap between germline ends came to 13 bases. Germline V lookup: CDR1 SQVTM, CDR2 ANQGSEA. V and J are TRBV29-1 and TRBJ2-1; D not resolved. This sequence was found in a man in his 60s in good health and CMV-seronegative. Sequenced material: PBMCs. This CDR3 reads CSVAGYFAEQFF. CDR3 DNA: TGCAGCGTTGCCGGGTACTTCGCTGAGCAGTTCTTC.